This T cell receptor beta chain was identified in a study of blood T cell repertoires in COVID-19. Study details: Sites in the United States, Italy and Spain provided acute and convalescent COVID-19 samples. In each case, the material was cDNA or gDNA derived from T cells, B-cell-depleted T cells, or PBMCs.

The length of the CDR3 is 13 residues. Germline CDR1 is LNHNV and CDR2 is YYDKDF (reference sequence). V lost 1 base to trimming and J lost 8 bases, with 6 bases between them. In the original workflow: Amplification with reference gene primers provided the estimates of nucleated cell counts. Generated by immunoSEQ multiplex PCR, the TCRdb table keeps only in-frame clones and is missing some. That table gives V, J and clone size, and the DNA gave D and trimming. The sample contains approximately 190,000 clones, about 85% of which appear only once. The sequenced sample was peripheral blood. The sequence was collected from a human donor in a cohort sampled during active COVID-19. The chain has TRBV15 and TRBJ1-6; D remains ambiguous. The CDR3 DNA reads TGTGCCACCAGCAGAGTATCGGATTCACCCCTCCACTTT. Translated, it gives CATSRVSDSPLHF. Combining the CDR3 with reference TRBV15 and TRBJ1-6 gives the whole variable domain DAMVIQNPRYQVTQFGKPVTLSCSQTLNHNVMYWYQQKSSQAPKLLFHYYDKDFNNEADTPDNFQSRRPNTSFCFLDIRSPGLGDTAMYLCATSRVSDSPLHFGNGTRLTVT.